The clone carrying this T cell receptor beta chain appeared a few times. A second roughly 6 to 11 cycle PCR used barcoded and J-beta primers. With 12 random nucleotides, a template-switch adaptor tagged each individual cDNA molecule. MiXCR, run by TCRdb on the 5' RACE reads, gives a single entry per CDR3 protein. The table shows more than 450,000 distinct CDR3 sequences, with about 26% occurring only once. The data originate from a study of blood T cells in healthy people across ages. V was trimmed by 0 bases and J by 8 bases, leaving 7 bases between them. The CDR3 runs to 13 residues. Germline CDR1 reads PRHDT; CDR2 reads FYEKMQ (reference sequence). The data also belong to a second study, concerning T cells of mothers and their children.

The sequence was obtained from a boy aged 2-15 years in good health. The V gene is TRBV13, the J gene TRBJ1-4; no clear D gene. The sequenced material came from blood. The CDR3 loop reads CASSLGRREKLFF. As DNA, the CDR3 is TGTGCCAGCAGCTTAGGACGGCGGGAAAAACTGTTTTTT. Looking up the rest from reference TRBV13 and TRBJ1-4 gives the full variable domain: AAGVIQSPRHLIKEKRETATLKCYPIPRHDTVYWYQQGPGQDPQFLISFYEKMQSDKGSIPDRFSAQQFSDYHSELNMSSLELGDSALYFCASSLGRREKLFFGSGTQLSVL.